This T cell receptor beta chain was identified during a study of blood T cell repertoires in COVID-19. Study-level information: The United States, Italy and Spain provided the acute and convalescent COVID-19 samples. T cells, B-cell-depleted T cells, or PBMCs provided the cDNA or gDNA that served as material.

Only one count was recorded for this clone. Germline CDR1 reads LNHDA; CDR2 reads SQIVND (reference sequence). The CDR3 spans 15 residues. V lost 3 bases, J lost 1 base, and 12 bases lay in between. As processed by the authors: Reference gene primer amplification gave estimated nucleated cell counts. Profiled with immunoSEQ multiplex PCR; TCRdb holds only in-frame clones, not every one. From that table come the V and J calls and clone size; the DNA was used to work out D and trimming. This sample has around 120,000 clones, with around 76% found just once. The receptor's source is a man in his sixties or seventies with acute or convalescent COVID-19. The J gene is TRBJ1-1, the V gene TRBV19; the D is unclear. Sequencing was performed on peripheral blood. DNA of the CDR3: TGTGCCAGTAGTATTACTAGCAACCAGAACACTGAAGCTTTCTTT. Protein sequence: CASSITSNQNTEAFF.